The 20 T cell receptor beta chains listed next were all sequenced from one sample in a study of blood T cell repertoires in COVID-19. Generated by immunoSEQ multiplex PCR, the TCRdb table keeps only in-frame clones and is missing some. The sample shows about 76,000 clones, 80% to 90% of them seen only once. The sequenced sample was peripheral blood. Receptor source: a human donor in a cohort sampled during active COVID-19.

In this sample, this clone turned up once. The J gene is TRBJ2-1, the V gene TRBV7-3; D gene uncertain. Germline CDR1 reads SGHTA; CDR2 reads FQGTGA. There are 17 residues in the CDR3. Trimming took 2 bases from V and 10 from J, leaving 24 bases between them. The CDR3 DNA reads TGTGCCAGCAGCTTAGGGCTTCAGGCAGGAATGTCCGAAGAGCAGTTCTTC. Translated, it gives CASSLGLQAGMSEEQFF.

The chain joins TRBV5-1 to TRBJ2-3; 9 bases fit TRBD1. Germline CDR1 is SGHRS and CDR2 is YFSETQ. The CDR3 consists of 15 residues. V lost 0 bases to trimming and J lost 2 bases; unmatched junction nucleotides: 1. The CDR3 sequence: CASSLDRGLTDTQYF. The CDR3 DNA reads TGCGCCAGCAGCTTGGACAGGGGGCTCACAGATACGCAGTATTTT.

The rearrangement uses TRBV4-3 and TRBJ1-5; a possible D gene is TRBD1 (5 bases). The germline V and J ends were trimmed by 0 bases and 0 bases, with 12 bases remaining between them. Germline V gene lookup returns CDR1 LGHNA and CDR2 YSLEER. The CDR3 runs 17 residues. CDR3 sequence: CASSQDFGGYSNQPQHF. In DNA form, the CDR3 reads TGCGCCAGCAGCCAAGATTTCGGGGGTTATAGCAATCAGCCCCAGCATTTT.

The chain employs TRBV3-1 (or the pseudogene TRBV3-2) and TRBJ2-7, with TRBD1 as a possible D gene (7 bases). CDR3 size: 15 residues. Germline assignment: CDR1 LGHDT and CDR2 YNNKEL (reference sequence). The V and J ends lost 4 bases and 1 base respectively, with 14 bases between them. The CDR3 DNA is TGTGCCAGCAGCCCCGCGGGACAGCCTTCCTACGAGCAGTACTTC. This gives the protein CASSPAGQPSYEQYF.

This chain connects TRBV3-1 (or the pseudogene TRBV3-2) to TRBJ2-6, with 10 nucleotides matching TRBD1. The CDR3 consists of 17 residues. Germline V gene data show CDR1 as LGHDT and CDR2 as YNNKEL (reference sequence). The V and J ends lost 4 bases and 1 base, in that order; junction bases with no gene match: 4. The CDR3 sequence is CASSPRTGGSGANVLTF. In DNA, the CDR3 is TGTGCCAGCAGCCCCCGGACAGGGGGATCTGGGGCCAACGTCCTGACTTTC.

This chain joins TRBV28 and TRBJ2-5; weak D call: TRBD1 (5 bases). Trimming shortened V by 7 bases and J by 5 bases, and 11 bases separated the two germline ends. Germline CDR1 is MDHEN and CDR2 is SYDVKM. The CDR3 loop spans 12 amino acids. Here the CDR3 DNA reads TGTGCCAGCAAAGAAGGGGTGGAGACCCAGTACTTC. Protein product: CASKEGVETQYF.

The chain links TRBV28 to TRBJ2-7, with 16 bases lining up with TRBD2. The CDR3 consists of 17 residues. The J segment lost 3 bases and the V segment lost 5 bases, leaving 7 bases of the junction unmatched. From germline, CDR1 is MDHEN and CDR2 SYDVKM. DNA for the CDR3: TGTGCCAGCAGTGGGACTAGCGGGAGGGCCTACCGCTACGAGCAGTACTTC. This translates into CASSGTSGRAYRYEQYF.

This clone was seen a single time. The J gene is TRBJ2-5, the V gene TRBV5-1, with D perhaps TRBD2 (5 bases). V was shortened by 4 bases and J by 1 base, with 11 bases between the two germline ends. The germline CDR1 and CDR2 sequences are SGHRS and YFSETQ. This CDR3 spans 14 amino acids. The CDR3 here is CASSRSSSQETQYF. CDR3 bases: TGCGCCAGCAGCAGATCTAGCAGCCAAGAGACCCAGTACTTC.

The chain carries TRBV5-4 and TRBJ2-2; 16 bases agree with TRBD2. The CDR3 has 18 residues. The V and J ends lost 4 bases and 4 bases, in that order; junction bases with no gene match: 7. Germline V gene data show CDR1 as SGHNT and CDR2 as YYREEE (reference sequence). CDR3 region: CASSRGLAGGRSTGELFF. CDR3 sequence (DNA): TGTGCCAGCAGCCGGGGACTAGCGGGGGGGCGCAGCACCGGGGAGCTGTTTTTT.

The V call is TRBV18, the J call TRBJ2-5, with D uncertain. V was trimmed by 0 bases and J by 5 bases, leaving 13 bases between them. The CDR3 extends over 15 amino acids. Germline V gene data show CDR1 as KGHSH and CDR2 as LQKENI. In DNA, the CDR3 is TGTGCCAGCTCACCACCGTACAGCCGAGACGAGACCCAGTACTTC. Its translation: CASSPPYSRDETQYF.

V gene TRBV5-6 combines with J gene TRBJ2-3; 12 nucleotides match TRBD2. The ends lost 4 bases at V and 4 bases at J; junction bases unmatched: 4. Germline V gene lookup returns CDR1 SGHDT and CDR2 YYEEEE. CDR3 length equals 15 residues. CDR3 in amino acids: CASSPLAGGPDTQYF. For the CDR3, the DNA is TGTGCCAGCAGCCCTCTAGCGGGGGGGCCAGATACGCAGTATTTT.

The genes are TRBV10-3 and TRBJ1-1; D call uncertain. The V end lost 6 bases, the J end lost 6 bases, and 11 bases lay between the germline ends. This CDR3 has 12 residues. Germline V gene sequence: CDR1 ENHRY, CDR2 SYGVKD. CDR3 amino acids: CAIRGGKPEAFF. The CDR3 bases are TGTGCCATCAGGGGAGGTAAGCCTGAAGCTTTCTTT.

The chain employs TRBV28 and TRBJ1-4, with 7 positions matching TRBD1. This CDR3 has 13 amino acids. Looked up from germline, CDR1 is MDHEN and CDR2 is SYDVKM. J lost 2 bases, V lost 8 bases, and 2 bases had no gene match. The CDR3: CASGGQTNEKLFF. DNA for the CDR3: TGTGCCAGCGGGGGACAGACTAATGAAAAACTGTTTTTT. The full variable domain, completed using reference TRBV28 and TRBJ1-4, is DVKVTQSSRYLVKRTGEKVFLECVQDMDHENMFWYRQDPGLGLRLIYFSYDVKMKEKGDIPEGYSVSREKKERFSLILESASTNQTSMYLCASGGQTNEKLFFGSGTQLSVL.

The chain couples TRBV7-8 to TRBJ1-1; TRBD1 matches 8 bases. Trimming cost V 1 base and J 0 bases; bases outside gene matches: 1. The CDR3 totals 15 residues. Germline CDR1 reads SGHVS; CDR2 reads FQNEAQ. The CDR3 loop is CASSLEDRVNTEAFF. CDR3 nucleotides: TGTGCCAGCAGCTTAGAGGACAGGGTGAACACTGAAGCTTTCTTT. The whole variable domain, remainder taken from reference TRBV7-8 and TRBJ1-1, is GAGVSQSPRYKVAKRGQDVALRCDPISGHVSLFWYQQALGQGPEFLTYFQNEAQLDKSGLPSDRFFAERPEGSVSTLKIQRTQQEDSAVYLCASSLEDRVNTEAFFGQGTRLTVV.

This clone is termed medium-sized. The V gene is TRBV4-2, the J gene TRBJ2-1, with D perhaps TRBD2 (6 bases). Trimming shortened V by 1 base and J by 2 bases, and 15 bases separated the two germline ends. Germline CDR1 LGHNA, CDR2 YNFKEQ. CDR3 length: 17 residues. The chain's CDR3 is CASSQGLGGSPYNEQFF. Written as DNA, the CDR3 is TGTGCCAGCAGCCAAGGGTTGGGGGGTTCCCCCTACAATGAGCAGTTCTTC.

The chain links TRBV28 to TRBJ2-1; TRBD1 aligns across 8 bases. The CDR3 runs to 16 residues. Germline V gives CDR1 MDHEN, CDR2 SYDVKM. After removal of 6 bases from V and 4 bases from J, the junction contained 11 bases not matched to a gene. The CDR3 protein is CASSLGGTGGYNEQFF. In DNA, the CDR3 is TGTGCCAGCAGCCTAGGTGGGACAGGAGGTTACAATGAGCAGTTCTTC.

V is TRBV6-1 and J is TRBJ1-3; 7 nucleotides agree with TRBD1. Trimming removed 1 base from V and 5 bases from J; junction bases left unmatched: 5. The germline V gene has CDR1 MNHNS and CDR2 SASEGT. The CDR3 runs 15 residues. The CDR3 region has the DNA TGTGCCAGCAGTGAAGTTGAGACAGGGAGAAACACCATATATTTT. This encodes CASSEVETGRNTIYF.

The chain couples TRBV16 to TRBJ1-5, with 10 bases lining up with TRBD1. Germline V CDR1 and CDR2: KGHSY, FQNENV. The CDR3 has 16 amino acids. V was pared by 4 bases and J by 4 bases, with 7 bases of the junction left unmatched. The CDR3 DNA sequence: TGTGCCAGCAGCCCAAACCGGGACAGGGGAAATCAGCCCCAGCATTTT. It translates to CASSPNRDRGNQPQHF. Using reference TRBV16 and TRBJ1-5 for the parts outside the CDR3, the full variable domain is GEEVAQTPKHLVRGEGQKAKLYCAPIKGHSYVFWYQQVLKNEFKFLISFQNENVFDETGMPKERFSAKCLPNSPCSLEIQATKLEDSAVYFCASSPNRDRGNQPQHFGDGTRLSIL.

This clone was observed a single time. The chain has TRBV5-1 and TRBJ2-3; TRBD2 matches at 16 bases. J gave up 3 bases and V 4 bases, and 5 bases lay outside the gene matches. Germline CDR1 reads SGHRS; CDR2 reads YFSETQ. The CDR3 contains 17 residues. Written as DNA, the CDR3 is TGCGCCAGCAGCACTGGGACTAGCGGGAGGGTGACAGATACGCAGTATTTT. It yields the protein CASSTGTSGRVTDTQYF.

The chain uses TRBV4-2 and TRBJ2-7; 11 positions match TRBD2. The CDR3 is 16 amino acids. CDR1 LGHNA and CDR2 YNFKEQ come from the germline V gene. Trimming cost V 8 bases and J 4 bases; bases outside gene matches: 13. The CDR3 region is CASGDYIAGGLYEQYF. The CDR3 bases are TGTGCCAGCGGCGACTATATAGCGGGAGGGCTTTACGAGCAGTACTTC.